The clone carrying this T cell receptor (beta chain) has a count of ten or more. The data stem from a study of CD8 T cells in ankylosing spondylitis. TCRdb re-called the 5' RACE reads through MiXCR, storing one row per CDR3 protein. The sample carries 100,000 to 150,000 distinct CDR3 sequences, 6.5% to 9% recorded once. This CDR3 is built from 14 residues. Germline lookup yields CDR1 SGHRS and CDR2 YFSETQ. With V trimmed by 5 bases and J by 7 bases, 8 bases remained unmatched. The receptor was derived from a male donor with ankylosing spondylitis or in good health (not recorded which). This chain uses TRBV5-1 with TRBJ2-1, with 8 bases lining up with TRBD2. Sequenced material: blood, either unsorted or a sorted T cell fraction (not recorded which). The CDR3 region is CASSIQTSVNEQFF. The DNA of the CDR3 is TGCGCCAGCAGTATCCAGACTAGCGTTAATGAGCAGTTCTTC.